This T cell receptor (beta chain) was retrieved from a study of T cells in Graves' hyperthyroidism and ophthalmopathy. The source material, RNA transcripts, was used to amplify TCR beta CDR3 regions. The HTBI primer set drove a first-round RT-PCR of the TCR CDR3. TCRdb processed the multiplex PCR reads anew with MiXCR; each CDR3 protein has one entry. The table shows a few hundred thousand distinct CDR3 sequences, with under 20% occurring only once. This clonotype was observed a few times. Losses at the gene ends were 2 bases for V and 2 bases for J; bases not matched to a gene: 6. CDR1 and CDR2 (germline): LGHDT, YNNKEL (reference sequence). The CDR3 consists of 16 residues. Patients showing uncontrolled infection, other autoimmune disease, pregnancy or lactation were ineligible.

V and J are TRBV3-1 and TRBJ2-3; TRBD2 agrees at 8 bases. The TCR was taken from a young man with Graves' ophthalmopathy. Sequencing input: blood. Written as DNA, the CDR3 is TGTGCCAGCAGCCAAAGGCCGGGGGGGGTCACAGATACGCAGTATTTT. Its protein product is CASSQRPGGVTDTQYF.